The 22 T cell receptor beta chains listed next were all sequenced from one sample in a study of response to subunit inactivated influenza vaccine. TCRdb ran MiXCR on the RT-PCR reads and lists one entry per CDR3 protein. This sample yields roughly 520,000 distinct CDR3 sequences, of which 25% are seen a single time; under 2.5% belongs to the top ten. The sequences come from CD4+ T cells sorted from PBMCs, collected more than 4 days after vaccination. These TCRs come from a man in his fifties or sixties who received an inactivated influenza vaccine.

This clonotype came up a few times. The rearrangement joins TRBV5-1 to TRBJ2-7; tentatively, D is TRBD1 (6 bases). This CDR3 has 15 amino acids. Germline CDR1 is SGHRS and CDR2 is YFSETQ. The ends were cut back, 4 bases at V and 4 bases at J, with 18 bases in the middle. The chain's CDR3 is CASSRLPGQQYEQYF. The CDR3 DNA reads as TGCGCCAGCAGCCGCCTCCCCGGACAGCAATACGAGCAGTACTTC.

The V call is TRBV6-1, the J call TRBJ1-5; a possible D gene is TRBD1 (6 bases). Germline assignment: CDR1 MNHNS and CDR2 SASEGT. The V gene lost 6 bases and the J gene lost 3 bases, with 12 bases spanning the gap. The CDR3 consists of 14 residues. DNA of the CDR3: TGTGCCAGCAGGCCTACAGGGTCCAATCAGCCCCAGCATTTT. Residues: CASRPTGSNQPQHF.

This clonotype showed up many times. V is TRBV7-9 and J is TRBJ2-7, with 7 bases fitting TRBD1. The CDR3 loop spans 14 amino acids. Germline CDR1 reads SEHNR; CDR2 reads FQNEAQ (reference sequence). Germline trimming cut 3 bases from V and 1 base from J; bases unmatched to any gene: 3. The chain's CDR3 is CASSFRQGSYEQYF. Written as DNA, the CDR3 is TGTGCCAGCAGCTTCCGACAGGGTTCCTACGAGCAGTACTTC.

This clonotype was detected only a few times. The chain couples TRBV25-1 to TRBJ2-7; TRBD1 matches 7 bases. This CDR3 region has 11 residues. CDR1 is MGHDK and CDR2 is SYGVNS in the germline V gene. J was trimmed by 7 bases and V by 11 bases; bases with no gene match: 8. This CDR3 reads CASRTGVEQYF. CDR3 sequence (DNA): TGTGCCTCAAGGACAGGAGTGGAGCAGTACTTC.

This clonotype was observed a few times. The V gene is TRBV4-3, the J gene TRBJ2-3, with D maybe TRBD2 (6 bases). The CDR3 covers 14 residues. The germline gives CDR1 LGHNA, CDR2 YSLEER. Trimming took off 0 bases at V and 7 bases at J, with 11 bases between the two ends. CDR3 region: CASSQDLRTNTQYF. CDR3 DNA: TGCGCCAGCAGCCAAGATCTCCGGACTAATACGCAGTATTTT.

In regard to this clonotype: The germline gene is not matched at one end of the junction; a read error may be the cause. The chain links TRBV5-1 to TRBJ2-5; 11 bases line up with TRBD2. The CDR3 has 17 residues. Per the germline V gene, CDR1 is SGHRS and CDR2 is YFSETQ. CDR3 coding DNA: TGCGCCAGCAGCCCTCTCCTGACTAGCGGGATTCAAGAGACCCAGAACTTC. Translated, it gives CASSPLLTSGIQETQNF.

This clonotype was observed a few times. The chain links TRBV24-1 to TRBJ2-1; D possibly uses TRBD1 or TRBD2 (5 bases each). The CDR3 is 18 amino acids. The ends were cut back, 3 bases at V and 1 base at J, with 18 bases in the middle. The germline CDR1 and CDR2 sequences are KGHDR and SFDVKD. DNA for the CDR3: TGTGCCACCAGTGATGTAACCACCGGGACGGATTCCTACAATGAGCAGTTCTTC. Translated, it gives CATSDVTTGTDSYNEQFF.

The chain employs TRBV6-1 and TRBJ2-3; D is undetermined. The CDR3 spans 13 residues. V shed 6 bases and J shed 3 bases, with 10 bases lying between them. CDR1 MNHNS and CDR2 SASEGT come from the germline V gene. CDR3 residues: CASSRLVTDTQYF. The CDR3 coding sequence is TGTGCCAGCAGCCGCCTGGTTACAGATACGCAGTATTTT.

This clonotype appeared a few times. This chain links TRBV4-1 with TRBJ2-3, with D hard to call. Germline values: CDR1 MGHRA, CDR2 YSYEKL. The V and J ends lost 4 bases and 0 bases respectively, with 17 bases between them. The CDR3 spans 17 residues. CDR3: CASSLLKIGSSTDTQYF. CDR3 in DNA: TGCGCCAGCAGCCTTTTGAAAATAGGATCTAGCACAGATACGCAGTATTTT.

This clonotype was seen a few times. The chain couples TRBV11-1 to TRBJ1-3; TRBD1 might be the D (5 bases). The CDR3 is 18 amino acids. The V gene's germline CDR1 is SGHAT and CDR2 FQDESV (reference sequence). The V gene lost 4 bases and the J gene lost 0 bases, with 19 bases spanning the gap. CDR3 region: CASSSGQRRIPSGNTIYF. CDR3 bases: TGTGCCAGCAGCTCCGGACAAAGGAGGATTCCCTCTGGAAACACCATATATTTT.

Details on this clonotype: Relative to the germline gene, one junction end is altered; a read error may explain this. The V and J genes are TRBV20-1 and TRBJ2-7; D ambiguous. Per the germline V gene, CDR1 is DFQATT and CDR2 is SNEGSKA (reference sequence). The CDR3 loop spans 14 amino acids. The CDR3: CRARDRKGRYEQYF. In DNA, the CDR3 is TGCAGAGCTAGAGATCGAAAAGGGCGGTACGAGCAGTACTTC.

This clonotype was observed a few times. The chain links TRBV5-1 to TRBJ2-7; the match to TRBD1 covers 7 bases. Germline-derived CDR1 and CDR2 are SGHRS and YFSETQ. V lost 2 bases, J lost 2 bases, and 4 bases stayed unmatched. This CDR3 spans 14 amino acids. The CDR3, as DNA: TGCGCCAGCAGCTTCGGGACAGAAACCTACGAGCAGTACTTC. Translation gives CASSFGTETYEQYF. The entire variable domain, with the rest obtained from reference TRBV5-1 and TRBJ2-7, is as follows: KAGVTQTPRYLIKTRGQQVTLSCSPISGHRSVSWYQQTPGQGLQFLFEYFSETQRNKGNFPGRFSGRQFSNSRSEMNVSTLELGDSALYLCASSFGTETYEQYFGPGTRLTVT.

CDR3 residues: CASSQAYYEEQFF. CDR3 in DNA: TGTGCCAGCAGCCAGGCCTACTATGAGGAGCAGTTCTTC. The chain links TRBV4-2 to TRBJ2-1; D call uncertain. The CDR3 is 13 residues long. Germline V gives CDR1 LGHNA, CDR2 YNFKEQ. The ends were cut back, 3 bases at V and 10 bases at J, with 13 bases in the middle.

The V and J genes are TRBV29-1 and TRBJ2-7; TRBD1 agrees at 8 bases. Germline CDR1 is SQVTM and CDR2 is ANQGSEA. The CDR3 has 13 residues. Unmatched junction bases numbered 7, after V lost 7 bases and J lost 2 bases. For the CDR3, the DNA is TGCAGCGCGACAGGGGAAAGGACCTACGAGCAGTACTTC. Its translation is CSATGERTYEQYF.

This clonotype was recorded a few times. The rearrangement links TRBV12-3 or TRBV12-4 to TRBJ1-1; TRBD1 is a possible D gene (6 bases). V dropped 5 bases and J dropped 12 bases, with 16 bases sitting between them. CDR3 size: 12 residues. CDR3 nucleotides: TGTGCCAGCAGTATGTCGACAGGCAGAACTTTCTTT. Encoded protein: CASSMSTGRTFF.

This clonotype was detected only a few times. V usage is TRBV19 and J usage is TRBJ1-5; 7 bases line up with TRBD1. CDR3 size: 13 residues. CDR1 is LNHDA, CDR2 SQIVND, per germline (reference sequence). The junction had 7 bases not matched to a gene; V was cut back by 10 bases and J by 4 bases. CDR3 sequence: CATQRGLNQPQHF. CDR3 DNA sequence: TGTGCCACCCAGAGGGGGCTAAATCAGCCCCAGCATTTT.

This clonotype was seen only a few times. This chain connects TRBV7-9 to TRBJ2-5; D ambiguous. V lost 0 bases and J lost 4, with 9 bases in between. Looked up from germline, CDR1 is SEHNR and CDR2 is FQNEAQ (reference sequence). The CDR3 is made up of 14 amino acids. The chain's CDR3 is CASSLASPGETQYF. CDR3 sequence (DNA): TGTGCCAGCAGCTTAGCCAGCCCCGGAGAGACCCAGTACTTC.

This clonotype was observed many times. The genes are TRBV4-2 and TRBJ1-5, with no clear D. V lost 0 bases and J lost 1, with 4 bases in between. Germline values: CDR1 LGHNA, CDR2 YNFKEQ. The CDR3 covers 14 residues. The CDR3 DNA reads as TGTGCCAGCAGCCAAGACGGCAGCAATCAGCCCCAGCATTTT. Translating gives CASSQDGSNQPQHF.

The rearrangement joins TRBV20-1 to TRBJ2-7; TRBD1 is a possible D gene (5 bases). Trimming took off 5 bases at V and 0 bases at J, with 17 bases between the two ends. The germline CDR1 and CDR2 sequences are DFQATT and SNEGSKA (reference sequence). The CDR3 spans 15 residues. The CDR3 loop is CSAYGRDRSSYEQYF. The CDR3 DNA reads TGCAGTGCTTATGGCAGAGACAGAAGCTCCTACGAGCAGTACTTC.

This clonotype was picked up a small number of times. The chain uses TRBV2 and TRBJ2-2, with 8 bases that match TRBD1. The germline V gene encodes CDR1 SNHLY and CDR2 FYNNEI. V lost 5 bases, J lost 4 bases, and 6 bases stayed unmatched. The CDR3 totals 15 residues. In DNA, the CDR3 is TGTGCCAGCAGTAGTACAGGGGGAGGCACCGGGGAGCTGTTTTTT. This translates into CASSSTGGGTGELFF. The full variable domain, its missing parts supplied by reference TRBV2 and TRBJ2-2, is EPEVTQTPSHQVTQMGQEVILRCVPISNHLYFYWYRQILGQKVEFLVSFYNNEISEKSEIFDDQFSVERPDGSNFTLKIRSTKLEDSAMYFCASSSTGGGTGELFFGEGSRLTVL.

This clonotype has a count of ten or more. The V and J genes are TRBV7-6 and TRBJ2-1; no clear D. CDR3 length: 13 amino acids. Trimming took off 2 bases at V and 11 bases at J, with 13 bases between the two ends. Germline loops: CDR1 SGHVS, CDR2 FNYEAQ. CDR3 coding DNA: TGTGCCAGCAGCTTAATCCGGTCCGATAAGCAGTTCTTC. It translates to CASSLIRSDKQFF.

The V and J genes are TRBV28 and TRBJ2-1, with 7 bases aligning to TRBD1. After removal of 6 bases from V and 5 bases from J, the junction contained 4 bases not matched to a gene. CDR3 length: 13 residues. The germline V gene has CDR1 MDHEN and CDR2 SYDVKM. CDR3 sequence reads: CASRKTGNNEQFF. The CDR3 DNA sequence: TGTGCCAGCAGGAAGACAGGGAACAATGAGCAGTTCTTC.